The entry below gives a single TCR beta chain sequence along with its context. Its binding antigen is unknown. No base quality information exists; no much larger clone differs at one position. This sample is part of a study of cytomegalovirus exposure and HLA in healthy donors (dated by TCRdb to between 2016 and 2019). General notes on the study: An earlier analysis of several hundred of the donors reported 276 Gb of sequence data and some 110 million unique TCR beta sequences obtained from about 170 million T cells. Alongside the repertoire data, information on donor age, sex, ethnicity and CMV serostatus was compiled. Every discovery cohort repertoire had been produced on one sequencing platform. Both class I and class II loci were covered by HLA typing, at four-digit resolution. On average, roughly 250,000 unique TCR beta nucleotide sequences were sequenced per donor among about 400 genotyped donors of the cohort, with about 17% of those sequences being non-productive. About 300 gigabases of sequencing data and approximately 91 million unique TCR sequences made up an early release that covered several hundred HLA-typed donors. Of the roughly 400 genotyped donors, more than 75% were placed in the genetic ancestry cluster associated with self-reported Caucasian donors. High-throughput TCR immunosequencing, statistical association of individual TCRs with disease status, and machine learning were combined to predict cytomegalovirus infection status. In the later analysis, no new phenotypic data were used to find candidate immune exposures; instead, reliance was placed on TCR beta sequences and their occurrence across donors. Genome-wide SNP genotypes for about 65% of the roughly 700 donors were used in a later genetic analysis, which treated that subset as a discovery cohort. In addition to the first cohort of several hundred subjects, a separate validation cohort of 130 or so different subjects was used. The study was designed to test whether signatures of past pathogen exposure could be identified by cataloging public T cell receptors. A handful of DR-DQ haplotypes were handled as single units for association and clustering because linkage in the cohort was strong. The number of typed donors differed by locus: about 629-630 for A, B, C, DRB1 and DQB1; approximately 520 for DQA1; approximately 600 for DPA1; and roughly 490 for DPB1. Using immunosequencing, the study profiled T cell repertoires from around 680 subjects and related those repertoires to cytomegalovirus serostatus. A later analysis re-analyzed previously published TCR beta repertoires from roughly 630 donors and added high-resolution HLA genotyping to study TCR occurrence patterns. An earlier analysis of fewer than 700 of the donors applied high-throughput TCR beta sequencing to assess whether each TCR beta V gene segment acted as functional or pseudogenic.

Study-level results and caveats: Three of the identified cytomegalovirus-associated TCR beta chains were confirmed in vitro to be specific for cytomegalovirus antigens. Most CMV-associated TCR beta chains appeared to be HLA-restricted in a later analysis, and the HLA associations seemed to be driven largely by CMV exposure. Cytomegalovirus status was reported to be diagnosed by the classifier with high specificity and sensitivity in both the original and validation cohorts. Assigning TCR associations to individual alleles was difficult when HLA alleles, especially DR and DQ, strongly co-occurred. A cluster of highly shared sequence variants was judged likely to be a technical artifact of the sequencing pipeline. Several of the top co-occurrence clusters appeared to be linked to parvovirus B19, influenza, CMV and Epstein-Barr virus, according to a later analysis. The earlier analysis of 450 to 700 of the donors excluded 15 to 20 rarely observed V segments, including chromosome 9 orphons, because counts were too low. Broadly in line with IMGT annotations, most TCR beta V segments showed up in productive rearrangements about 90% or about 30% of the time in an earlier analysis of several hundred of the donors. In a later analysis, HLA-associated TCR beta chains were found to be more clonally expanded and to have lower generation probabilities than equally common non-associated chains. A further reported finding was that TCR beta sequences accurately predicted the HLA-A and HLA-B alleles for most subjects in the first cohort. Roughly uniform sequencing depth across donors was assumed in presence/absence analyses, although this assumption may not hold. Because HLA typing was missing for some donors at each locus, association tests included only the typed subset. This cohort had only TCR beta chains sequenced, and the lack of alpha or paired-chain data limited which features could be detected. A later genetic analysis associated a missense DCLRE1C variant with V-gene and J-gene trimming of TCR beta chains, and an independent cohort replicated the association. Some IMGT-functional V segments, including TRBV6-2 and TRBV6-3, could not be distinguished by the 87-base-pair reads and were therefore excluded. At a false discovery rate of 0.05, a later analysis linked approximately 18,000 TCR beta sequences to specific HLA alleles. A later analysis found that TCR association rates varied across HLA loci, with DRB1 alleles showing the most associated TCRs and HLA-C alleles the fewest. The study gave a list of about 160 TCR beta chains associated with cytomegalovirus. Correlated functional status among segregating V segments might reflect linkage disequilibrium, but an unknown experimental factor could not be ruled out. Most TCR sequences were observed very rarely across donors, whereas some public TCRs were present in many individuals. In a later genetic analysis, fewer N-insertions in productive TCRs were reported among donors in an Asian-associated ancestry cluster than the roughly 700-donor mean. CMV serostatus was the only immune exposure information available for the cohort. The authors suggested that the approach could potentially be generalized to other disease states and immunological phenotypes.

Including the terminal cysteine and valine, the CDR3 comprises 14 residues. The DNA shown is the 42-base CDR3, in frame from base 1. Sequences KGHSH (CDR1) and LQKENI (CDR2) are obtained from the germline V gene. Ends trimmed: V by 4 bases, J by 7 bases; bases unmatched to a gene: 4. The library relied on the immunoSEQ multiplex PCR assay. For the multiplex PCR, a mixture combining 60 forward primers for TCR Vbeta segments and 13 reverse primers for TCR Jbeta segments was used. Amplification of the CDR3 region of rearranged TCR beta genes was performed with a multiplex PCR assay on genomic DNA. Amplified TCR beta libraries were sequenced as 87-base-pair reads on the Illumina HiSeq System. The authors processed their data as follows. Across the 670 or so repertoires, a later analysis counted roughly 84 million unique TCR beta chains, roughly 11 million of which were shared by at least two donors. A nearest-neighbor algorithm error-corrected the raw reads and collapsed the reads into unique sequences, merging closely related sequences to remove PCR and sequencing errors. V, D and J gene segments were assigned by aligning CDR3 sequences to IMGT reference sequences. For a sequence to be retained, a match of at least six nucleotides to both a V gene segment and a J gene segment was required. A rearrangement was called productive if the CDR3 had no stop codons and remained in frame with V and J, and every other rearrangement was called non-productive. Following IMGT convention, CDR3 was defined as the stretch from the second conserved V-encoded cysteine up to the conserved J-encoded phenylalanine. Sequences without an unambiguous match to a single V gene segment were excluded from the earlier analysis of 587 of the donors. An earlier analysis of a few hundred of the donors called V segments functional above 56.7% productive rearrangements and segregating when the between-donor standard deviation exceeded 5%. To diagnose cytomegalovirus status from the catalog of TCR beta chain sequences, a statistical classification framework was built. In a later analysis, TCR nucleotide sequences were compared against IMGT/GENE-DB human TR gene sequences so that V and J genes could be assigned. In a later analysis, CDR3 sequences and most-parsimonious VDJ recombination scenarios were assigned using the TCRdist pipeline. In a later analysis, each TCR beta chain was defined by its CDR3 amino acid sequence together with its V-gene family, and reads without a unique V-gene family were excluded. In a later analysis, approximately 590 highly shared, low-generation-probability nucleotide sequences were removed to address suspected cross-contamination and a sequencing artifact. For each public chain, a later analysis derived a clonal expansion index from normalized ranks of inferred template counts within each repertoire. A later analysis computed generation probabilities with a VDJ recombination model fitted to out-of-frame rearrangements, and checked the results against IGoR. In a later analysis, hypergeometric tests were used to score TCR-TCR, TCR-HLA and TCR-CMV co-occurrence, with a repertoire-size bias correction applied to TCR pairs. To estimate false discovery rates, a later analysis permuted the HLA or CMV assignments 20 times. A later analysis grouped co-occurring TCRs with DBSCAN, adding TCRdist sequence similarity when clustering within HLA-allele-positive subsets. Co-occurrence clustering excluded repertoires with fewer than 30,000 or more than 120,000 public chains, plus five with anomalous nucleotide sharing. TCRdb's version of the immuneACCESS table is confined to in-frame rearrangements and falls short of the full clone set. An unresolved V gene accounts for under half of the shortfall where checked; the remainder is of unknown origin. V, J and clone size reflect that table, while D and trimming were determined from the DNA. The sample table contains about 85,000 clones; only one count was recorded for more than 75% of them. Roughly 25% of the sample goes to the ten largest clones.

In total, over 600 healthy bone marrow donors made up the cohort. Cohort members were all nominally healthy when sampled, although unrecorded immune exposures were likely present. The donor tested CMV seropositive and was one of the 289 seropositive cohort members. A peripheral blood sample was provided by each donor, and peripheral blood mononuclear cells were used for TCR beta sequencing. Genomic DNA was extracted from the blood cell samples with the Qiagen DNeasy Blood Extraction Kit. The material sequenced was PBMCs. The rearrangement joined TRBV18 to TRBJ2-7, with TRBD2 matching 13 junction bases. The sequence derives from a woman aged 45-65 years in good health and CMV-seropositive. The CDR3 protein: CASSLLAGGPEQYV. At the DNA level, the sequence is TGTGCCAGCTCACTACTAGCGGGAGGGCCTGAGCAGTACGTC.